These 30 T cell receptor beta chains share one sample of origin, sequenced in a study of T cells in Graves' hyperthyroidism and ophthalmopathy. Amplification yielded TCR beta CDR3 regions, with RNA transcripts as the source. The study used the HTBI primer set for a first-round RT-PCR of the TCR CDR3. From the multiplex PCR reads, TCRdb called clonotypes with MiXCR, one entry per CDR3 protein. The sample records about 400,000 distinct CDR3 sequences, 15% being singletons. Material: blood. The receptors derive from a woman in her 30s with Graves' hyperthyroidism.

This clonotype was seen at least ten times. This sequence joins TRBV3-1 and TRBJ2-3; 8 nucleotides line up with TRBD2. From germline, CDR1 is LGHDT and CDR2 YNNKEL (reference sequence). V lost 2 bases to trimming and J lost 6 bases; unmatched junction nucleotides: 7. The CDR3 totals 15 residues. This chain's CDR3 is CASSQIGTSKDTQYF. The CDR3 DNA sequence: TGTGCCAGCAGCCAAATAGGGACTAGTAAGGATACGCAGTATTTT.

This clonotype was detected a few times. The V call is TRBV28, the J call TRBJ2-1; TRBD1 is a possible D gene (6 bases). Germline CDR1 and CDR2: MDHEN and SYDVKM. Deletions cut 1 base from V and 8 bases from J, with 15 bases between. The CDR3 contains 15 residues. The CDR3 region is CASSLFTGTIDEQFF. The CDR3, as DNA: TGTGCCAGCAGTTTATTTACCGGGACAATCGATGAGCAGTTCTTC.

This clonotype was detected many times. The chain uses TRBV11-2 and TRBJ1-5, with D possibly matching TRBD1 (6 bases). V lost 7 bases and J lost 3, with 16 bases in between. Per the germline V gene, CDR1 is SGHAT and CDR2 is FQNNGV. The CDR3 extends over 15 amino acids. CDR3 in DNA: TGTGCCAGCAACCGGACAGCTTATTTCAATCAGCCCCAGCATTTT. It is translated as CASNRTAYFNQPQHF.

DNA for the CDR3: TGTGCCACCAGCAGAGGCGGCGGGGTGAACACTGAAGCTTTCTTT. This encodes CATSRGGGVNTEAFF. The chain links TRBV15 to TRBJ1-1, with no clear D. V was shortened by 1 base and J by 0 bases, with 9 bases between the two germline ends. The germline gives CDR1 LNHNV, CDR2 YYDKDF (reference sequence). This CDR3 has 15 amino acids.

This clonotype occurred many times. The rearrangement joins TRBV28 to TRBJ2-7; a possible D gene is TRBD1 (5 bases). Per germline, CDR1 MDHEN and CDR2 SYDVKM. Trimming stripped 7 bases from V and 3 bases from J, with 13 bases between. The CDR3 is 13 amino acids. The CDR3 sequence is CASTGGHHYEQYF. CDR3 sequence (DNA): TGTGCCAGCACGGGCGGACACCACTACGAGCAGTACTTC. Full variable domain (remainder filled in from reference TRBV28 and TRBJ2-7): DVKVTQSSRYLVKRTGEKVFLECVQDMDHENMFWYRQDPGLGLRLIYFSYDVKMKEKGDIPEGYSVSREKKERFSLILESASTNQTSMYLCASTGGHHYEQYFGPGTRLTVT.

This clonotype has at least ten counts. The chain links TRBV12-3 or TRBV12-4 to TRBJ2-5; tentatively, D is TRBD1 or TRBD2 (5 bases each). Deletions cut 10 bases from V and 5 bases from J, with 17 bases between. The CDR3 consists of 13 residues. The CDR3 DNA reads TGTGCCACCTCGAGGGGTATCATCGAGACCCAGTACTTC. This sequence encodes CATSRGIIETQYF.

In its sample, this clonotype was seen a few times. The genes are TRBV9 and TRBJ2-2, with TRBD2 identical over 10 bases. The junction had 4 bases not matched to a gene; V was cut back by 1 base and J by 4 bases. The CDR3 extends over 16 amino acids. Germline V gene sequence: CDR1 SGDLS, CDR2 YYNGEE. DNA of the CDR3: TGTGCCAGCAGCGTACTAGCGGGAGAGATCACCGGGGAGCTGTTTTTT. It yields the protein CASSVLAGEITGELFF.

This clonotype was seen at least ten times. The chain combines TRBV28 with TRBJ2-4; 9 bases agree with TRBD1. The CDR3 has 17 residues. V was pared by 3 bases and J by 8 bases, with 14 bases of the junction left unmatched. CDR1 and CDR2 from the germline V gene are MDHEN and SYDVKM. Here the CDR3 reads CASSLYYRDREWDIQYF. DNA for the CDR3: TGTGCCAGCAGTTTGTATTACCGGGACAGGGAATGGGACATTCAGTACTTC.

This clonotype was seen repeatedly, ten times or more. This rearrangement joins TRBV28 to TRBJ2-1; 11 positions agree with TRBD2. With 6 bases clipped from V and 3 bases from J, the junction kept 4 bases outside the gene matches. Germline CDR1 and CDR2: MDHEN and SYDVKM. This CDR3 contains 15 residues. The CDR3 spells CASRPTSGVYNEQFF. The CDR3 region has the DNA TGTGCCAGCAGACCGACTAGCGGGGTCTACAATGAGCAGTTCTTC.

The rearrangement joins TRBV29-1 to TRBJ2-1; the match to TRBD2 covers 8 bases. Germline V lookup: CDR1 SQVTM, CDR2 ANQGSEA. The CDR3 extends over 16 amino acids. V lost 7 bases to trimming and J lost 6 bases; unmatched junction nucleotides: 17. CDR3 sequence reads: CSAAGVGTRIPNEQFF. The CDR3 nucleotides read TGCAGCGCCGCCGGCGTTGGGACTAGAATACCCAATGAGCAGTTCTTC.

The V gene is TRBV9, the J gene TRBJ2-7; tentatively, D is TRBD2 (6 bases). This CDR3 region has 17 residues. CDR1 is SGDLS, CDR2 YYNGEE, per germline. The V gene lost 0 bases and the J gene lost 4 bases, with 20 bases spanning the gap. CDR3 DNA: TGTGCCAGCAGCGTAGATTATAGCGGCAGATATCTATACGAGCAGTACTTC. Amino acids: CASSVDYSGRYLYEQYF.

This clonotype has a count of ten or more. CDR3 residues: CASRDSRDGELFF. DNA for the CDR3: TGTGCCAGCCGGGACTCCAGGGACGGGGAGCTGTTTTTT. J is TRBJ2-2 and V is TRBV12-3 or TRBV12-4, with D possibly matching TRBD2 (6 bases). This CDR3 is built from 13 residues. V lost 8 bases and J lost 7, with 14 bases in between.

The table lists this clonotype with many counts. The chain employs TRBV11-2 and TRBJ2-6; 12 positions agree with TRBD1. This CDR3 is 19 amino acids long. Trimming took 0 bases from V and 2 from J; bases not matched to a gene: 5. The germline V gene has CDR1 SGHAT and CDR2 FQNNGV. CDR3: CASSLDWGQGAPGANVLTF. As DNA, the CDR3 is TGTGCCAGCAGCTTAGATTGGGGACAGGGGGCGCCTGGGGCCAACGTCCTGACTTTC.

This clonotype was observed many times. The CDR3 DNA sequence: TGTGCCAGCAGTGAAAAGGTTAGCAATCAGCCCCAGCATTTT. Its translation: CASSEKVSNQPQHF. The rearrangement uses TRBV6-1 and TRBJ1-5; no definite D call. In germline, CDR1 is MNHNS, CDR2 SASEGT. Deletions cut 2 bases from V and 0 bases from J, with 5 bases between. The CDR3 is 14 amino acids.

The DNA of the CDR3 is TGTGCCAGCAGTGAGCGGGCGGGATCCCTCTACGAGCAGTACTTC. Its protein is CASSERAGSLYEQYF. The chain links TRBV2 to TRBJ2-7; D possibly corresponds to TRBD2 (6 bases). Germline assignment: CDR1 SNHLY and CDR2 FYNNEI. The CDR3 is made up of 15 amino acids. Trimming stripped 3 bases from V and 3 bases from J, with 15 bases between.

This clonotype was recorded at least ten times. The rearrangement joins TRBV18 to TRBJ2-1, with D possibly being TRBD2 (6 bases). This CDR3 contains 17 residues. The germline V and J ends were trimmed by 0 bases and 4 bases, with 16 bases remaining between them. CDR1 and CDR2 (germline): KGHSH, LQKENI. This CDR3 is CASSPPIGTSAYNEQFF. The CDR3 DNA follows: TGTGCCAGCTCACCACCGATTGGGACTTCCGCATACAATGAGCAGTTCTTC.

The CDR3 nucleotides read TGTGCCAGCAGTTACTCGGGGGGCTGGGGCACTGAAGCTTTCTTT. Translating gives CASSYSGGWGTEAFF. This chain joins TRBV2 and TRBJ1-1, with TRBD1 as a possible D gene (6 bases). V lost 5 bases and J 4 bases, leaving 17 bases between the germline ends. The CDR3 has 15 amino acids. Germline V gene sequence: CDR1 SNHLY, CDR2 FYNNEI. The full variable domain, in which reference TRBV2 and TRBJ1-1 provide the parts outside the CDR3, is EPEVTQTPSHQVTQMGQEVILRCVPISNHLYFYWYRQILGQKVEFLVSFYNNEISEKSEIFDDQFSVERPDGSNFTLKIRSTKLEDSAMYFCASSYSGGWGTEAFFGQGTRLTVV.

This clonotype was detected a few times. V gene TRBV20-1 combines with J gene TRBJ2-7; D is possibly TRBD2 (5 bases). Trimming took off 3 bases at V and 3 bases at J, with 9 bases between the two ends. The CDR3 is 12 amino acids. Germline V CDR1 and CDR2: DFQATT, SNEGSKA (reference sequence). CDR3 coding DNA: TGCAGTGCTAGTCGCGGGTACTACGAGCAGTACTTC. Encoded protein: CSASRGYYEQYF.

In its sample, this clonotype was seen many times. V and J are TRBV10-1 and TRBJ2-3; the D call may be TRBD1 or TRBD2 (5 bases each). The CDR3 is made up of 15 amino acids. V lost 0 bases to trimming and J lost 6 bases, with 13 bases between them. The germline gives CDR1 WNHNN, CDR2 SYGVQD (reference sequence). CDR3 nucleotides: TGCGCCAGCAGTGAGTCGGGAACAGGCGGGGATACGCAGTATTTT. As protein: CASSESGTGGDTQYF.

There are many counts of this clonotype. The chain combines TRBV6-4 with TRBJ2-2; TRBD2 matches 10 bases. CDR1 is MRHNA, CDR2 SNTAGT, per germline. The CDR3 spans 16 residues. V gave up 3 bases and J gave up 7 bases; unmatched junction bases: 8. Here the CDR3 reads CASSESLAGEVGELFF. The DNA of the CDR3 is TGTGCCAGCAGTGAGAGTCTAGCGGGAGAAGTCGGGGAGCTGTTTTTT.

The V and J genes are TRBV9 and TRBJ1-1, with TRBD1 matching over 7 bases. The J segment lost 1 base and the V segment lost 6 bases, leaving 6 bases of the junction unmatched. This CDR3 is built from 14 residues. In germline, CDR1 is SGDLS, CDR2 YYNGEE. The CDR3 DNA follows: TGTGCCAGCACCAGAGGGGGCGAGAACACTGAAGCTTTCTTT. It encodes CASTRGGENTEAFF.

This clonotype was seen repeatedly, ten times or more. The junction departs from germline at one end; a sequencing error may be responsible. The rearrangement uses TRBV28 and TRBJ2-7; D is unclear. Germline V gene sequence: CDR1 MDHEN, CDR2 SYDVKM. The CDR3 covers 12 residues. The CDR3 region has the DNA TGTGCCAGCAGTTTTTTAAGAAACGACCAGTACTTC. It is translated as CASSFLRNDQYF.

This clonotype showed up many times. V gene TRBV5-8 combines with J gene TRBJ1-1; D unclear. There are 15 residues in the CDR3. Trimming took 0 bases from V and 3 from J, leaving 12 bases between them. CDR1 is SGHTS, CDR2 YDEGEE, per germline. The CDR3 protein is CASSLDLAAYTEAFF. In DNA form, the CDR3 reads TGTGCCAGCAGCTTGGACTTGGCGGCTTACACTGAAGCTTTCTTT.

This clonotype has ten or more counts. The chain combines TRBV12-3 or TRBV12-4 with TRBJ2-1, with D tentatively TRBD1 (5 bases). This CDR3 is 12 amino acids long. The germline V and J ends were trimmed by 5 bases and 8 bases, with 10 bases remaining between them. The CDR3 is CASSGQGDEQFF. CDR3 nucleotides: TGTGCCAGCAGTGGGCAGGGCGATGAGCAGTTCTTC.

The chain is built from TRBV3-1 and TRBJ1-6; no clear D. Trimming shortened V by 1 base and J by 6 bases, and 16 bases separated the two germline ends. The CDR3 length is 17 residues. Germline-derived CDR1 and CDR2 are LGHDT and YNNKEL (reference sequence). The CDR3 DNA sequence: TGTGCCAGCAGCCAAGGTTCGGGGAAAGTCAGTAATTCACCCCTCCACTTT. Residues: CASSQGSGKVSNSPLHF.

This clonotype has just a few counts. A much larger clone sits a single nucleotide away, making a read error possible. The chain joins TRBV6-5 to TRBJ1-5, with D tentatively TRBD1 (5 bases). Deletions cut 0 bases from V and 0 bases from J, with 6 bases between. The length of the CDR3 is 15 residues. Germline V lookup: CDR1 MNHEY, CDR2 SVGAGI. The chain's CDR3 is CASSYSTDSNQPQHF. CDR3 DNA sequence: TGTGCCAGCAGTTACTCGACAGATAGCAATCAGCCCCAGCATTTT.

At least ten counts were recorded for this clonotype. This chain connects TRBV3-1 to TRBJ1-3; D is undetermined. Germline CDR1 LGHDT, CDR2 YNNKEL (reference sequence). The CDR3 is made up of 15 amino acids. V was clipped by 4 bases and J by 8 bases, with 18 bases between them. The CDR3 coding sequence is TGTGCCAGCAGCCTACAGAAGGGAGGTGGGGACACCATATATTTT. Protein: CASSLQKGGGDTIYF.

A word on this clonotype: A single base separates this from a much larger clone, so it may be a read error. The CDR3 DNA reads as TGTGCCAGCAGCCAGGACAGGACTTTGCTCTTT. The encoded protein is CASSQDRTLLF. This sequence joins TRBV3-1 and TRBJ1-1; 7 bases agree with TRBD1. CDR3 length equals 11 residues. In germline, CDR1 is LGHDT, CDR2 YNNKEL (reference sequence).

This clonotype was seen only a few times. The rearrangement links TRBV29-1 to TRBJ2-2; D not resolved. V dropped 0 bases and J dropped 1 base, with 9 bases sitting between them. This CDR3 region has 15 residues. Germline V gives CDR1 SQVTM, CDR2 ANQGSEA. In DNA form, the CDR3 reads TGCAGCGTTGAAGAGAACGGCATGAACACCGGGGAGCTGTTTTTT. Translating gives CSVEENGMNTGELFF.

This clonotype turned up a few times. The rearrangement links TRBV24-1 to TRBJ2-1; D is unresolved. The CDR3 extends over 13 amino acids. Looked up from germline, CDR1 is KGHDR and CDR2 is SFDVKD. Trimming cost V 0 bases and J 9 bases, with 8 bases left between them. The CDR3 bases are TGTGCCACCAGTGATTTGGGACGAGGTGAGCAGTTCTTC. This gives the protein CATSDLGRGEQFF.